These T cell receptor beta chains were read from a single sample in a study of blood T cell repertoires in COVID-19. Method: immunoSEQ multiplex PCR; TCRdb's copy keeps in-frame clones and lacks some. Of hundreds of thousands of clones listed, 85% to 90% are singletons. The sequenced sample was PBMCs or T cells enriched from blood (not recorded which). The origin of the receptors is a man between 18 and 29 years old who had recovered from COVID-19. Each CDR3 is given with its conserved first and last residue. D genes are given only for firm matches. Some rows have no size entry. The others give once, few or many, or a class for an expanded clone.

length	size	V	D	J	DNA	CDR3
15	NA	TRBV6-5	NA	TRBJ2-6	TGTGCCAGCAGCTTCCAGCGCTCTGGGGCCAACGTCCTGACTTTC	CASSFQRSGANVLTF
15	NA	TRBV2	TRBD1	TRBJ1-5	TGTGCCAGCAGCCCCAGGACAGGGAGTAATCAGCCCCAGCATTTT	CASSPRTGSNQPQHF
15	NA	TRBV29-1	TRBD2	TRBJ2-1	TGCAGCGCTCAAGGAGCGGGAGGATATTACAATGAGCAGTTCTTC	CSAQGAGGYYNEQFF
15	once	TRBV21-1	NA	TRBJ2-2	TGTGCCAGCAGCAAAATACGGTCGAACACCGGGGAGCTGTTTTTT	CASSKIRSNTGELFF
18	NA	TRBV3-1/TRBV3-2	NA	TRBJ1-3	TGTGCCAGCAGCCAAGAAACGCTCAGACGGGGCTCTGGAAACACCATATATTTT	CASSQETLRRGSGNTIYF
12	once	TRBV6-5	NA	TRBJ1-1	TGTGCCAGCAGTAAGGGGTACACTGAAGCTTTCTTT	CASSKGYTEAFF
13	NA	TRBV19	NA	TRBJ2-4	TGTGCCAGTAGTCGCGGCCCGAAAAACATTCAGTACTTC	CASSRGPKNIQYF
15	NA	TRBV7-9	TRBD1	TRBJ1-2	TGTGCCAGCAGCCGCCAGGGGACAGGGCTGGGGGGCTACACCTTC	CASSRQGTGLGGYTF
14	NA	TRBV5-1	NA	TRBJ1-4	TGCGCCAGCAGCGAGACAAGTAGAAATGAAAAACTGTTTTTT	CASSETSRNEKLFF
13	NA	TRBV30	NA	TRBJ1-1	TGTGCCTGGAGTGTACAGGTGAACACTGAAGCTTTCTTT	CAWSVQVNTEAFF
15	NA	TRBV19	NA	TRBJ1-5	TGTGCCAGTAGCCCGCTCCGCAGGTCCAATCAGCCCCAGCATTTT	CASSPLRRSNQPQHF
15	few	TRBV7-9	TRBD1	TRBJ1-3	TGTGCCAGCAGCTTGGACAGGCTTTCTGGAAACACCATATATTTT	CASSLDRLSGNTIYF
12	once	TRBV11-2	NA	TRBJ2-7	TGTGCCAGCAGCCCGCAGTCCTACGAGCAGTACTTC	CASSPQSYEQYF
19	NA	TRBV6-1	TRBD1	TRBJ1-5	TGTGCCAGCAGTGAAAAGACAGGGGCTACCTCTCATAGCAATCAGCCCCAGCATTTT	CASSEKTGATSHSNQPQHF
13	NA	TRBV14	NA	TRBJ1-1	TGTGCCAGCAGCCAAGTCCCTAACACTGAAGCTTTCTTT	CASSQVPNTEAFF
14	once	TRBV6-5	NA	TRBJ1-4	TGTGCCAGCAATCTCGGACTTCTAAATGAAAAACTGTTTTTT	CASNLGLLNEKLFF
15	NA	TRBV9	TRBD1	TRBJ2-2	TGTGCCAGCGGAATCAGGGGGCGTAACACCGGGGAGCTGTTTTTT	CASGIRGRNTGELFF
15	NA	TRBV7-2	TRBD2	TRBJ2-7	TGTGCCAGCAGCTTAGCGGGGGGGGAAACCTACGAGCAGTACTTC	CASSLAGGETYEQYF
12	NA	TRBV28	TRBD2	TRBJ2-3	TGTGCCAGCGAAGAGGTGGGGGGGTCGCAGTATTTT	CASEEVGGSQYF
14	NA	TRBV9	TRBD1	TRBJ1-1	TGTGCCAGCAGCCCAACGGGGGACAGCACTGAAGCTTTCTTT	CASSPTGDSTEAFF
19	few	TRBV28	NA	TRBJ1-6	TGTGCCAGCAGTAAAAAGCGGGGTGGATGGGGTGTCGGCGCCTCACCCCTCCACTTT	CASSKKRGGWGVGASPLHF
19	NA	TRBV7-3	TRBD1	TRBJ2-2	TGTGCCAGCAGCTTAAACCCTCGACAGGGAACCCTCGGGACCGGGGAGCTGTTTTTT	CASSLNPRQGTLGTGELFF
11	NA	TRBV2	NA	TRBJ2-7	TGTGCCAGCAGGGCATACTACGAGCAGTACTTC	CASRAYYEQYF
14	NA	TRBV6-2/TRBV6-3	NA	TRBJ1-6	TGTGCCAGCAGTCCCGGCGGTGAATCTTCGGCCCTCCACTTT	CASSPGGESSALHF
14	NA	TRBV7-2	TRBD1	TRBJ2-7	TGTGCCAGCAGCTTAGGGGGACAGCCCTACGAGCAGTACTTC	CASSLGGQPYEQYF
17	NA	TRBV5-1	TRBD2	TRBJ2-1	TGCGCCAGCAGCTTGATGGCTAGCGGCACCCCCTACAATGAGCAGTTCTTC	CASSLMASGTPYNEQFF
15	NA	TRBV2	TRBD1	TRBJ1-5	TGTGCCAGCAACCGGGACAGAGAAACGTTTCAGCCCCAGCATTTT	CASNRDRETFQPQHF
14	NA	TRBV5-4	NA	TRBJ1-1	TGTGCCAGCACCCGACAAGACAGGAGCACTGAAGCTTTCTTT	CASTRQDRSTEAFF
13	once	TRBV6-5	NA	TRBJ2-2	TGTGCCAGCACCGGAGATTACACCGGGGAGCTGTTTTTT	CASTGDYTGELFF
17	NA	TRBV28	NA	TRBJ2-5	TGTGCCAGCAGTGGGGCGGGGGCCGGCGGAGAGGACGAGACCCAGTACTTC	CASSGAGAGGEDETQYF
14	NA	TRBV6-5	NA	TRBJ1-1	TGTGCCAGCAGTAGTGGACAGTTTGGTACTGAAGCTTTCTTT	CASSSGQFGTEAFF
14	NA	TRBV18	NA	TRBJ2-7	TGTGCCAGCTCGTCGGGGGTACTATCCTACGAGCAGTACTTC	CASSSGVLSYEQYF
15	NA	TRBV7-2	NA	TRBJ2-1	TGTGCCAGCAGCTTAGCGGGGCTTTCCTACAATGAGCAGTTCTTC	CASSLAGLSYNEQFF
14	NA	TRBV7-3	TRBD1	TRBJ2-5	TGTGCCAGCAGCCCCAGGGGGACCCAAGAGACCCAGTACTTC	CASSPRGTQETQYF
13	NA	TRBV28	NA	TRBJ2-7	TGTGCCAGCAGGCGGACAGCGACCTACGAGCAGTACTTC	CASRRTATYEQYF
15	NA	TRBV5-1	TRBD2	TRBJ2-7	TGCGCCAGCAGCTTAGGGACTAGCGGGACCTACGAGCAGTACTTC	CASSLGTSGTYEQYF
15	NA	TRBV3-1/TRBV3-2	TRBD2	TRBJ2-5	TGTGCCAGCAGCCGGGCTAGCGGGGGTTTGGAGACCCAGTACTTC	CASSRASGGLETQYF
16	NA	TRBV15	NA	TRBJ2-2	TGTGCCACCAGCAGAGGAGGCAGTACTTACACCGGGGAGCTGTTTTTT	CATSRGGSTYTGELFF
13	NA	TRBV27	NA	TRBJ1-2	TGTGCCAGCAGTATTGGACTGAACTATGGCTACACCTTC	CASSIGLNYGYTF
15	NA	TRBV27	TRBD1	TRBJ2-5	TGTGCCAGCAGTTTACCCAAGGACAGGGAGCAGACCCAGTACTTC	CASSLPKDREQTQYF
13	NA	TRBV12-3/TRBV12-4	NA	TRBJ1-1	TGTGCCAGCAGCCTCCTTTTGAGCACTGAAGCTTTCTTT	CASSLLLSTEAFF
16	NA	TRBV28	NA	TRBJ2-2	TGTGCCAGCAGTTTCTTAGACGACAGAAACACCGGGGAGCTGTTTTTT	CASSFLDDRNTGELFF
16	once	TRBV11-2	TRBD2	TRBJ2-3	TGTGCCAGCAGCGGATATAGCGGGGAAAGCACAGATACGCAGTATTTT	CASSGYSGESTDTQYF
16	NA	TRBV6-1	TRBD1	TRBJ1-2	TGTGCCAGCAGTGAAGGCGGGACAGGGACATTGGATGGCTACACCTTC	CASSEGGTGTLDGYTF
15	NA	TRBV2	TRBD2	TRBJ2-5	TGTGCCAGCAGTACTAGCGGGAGTGGGATAGAGACCCAGTACTTC	CASSTSGSGIETQYF
14	NA	TRBV5-1	NA	TRBJ1-5	TGCGCCAGCAGCTTTCGGCCGGGGGATCAGCCCCAGCATTTT	CASSFRPGDQPQHF
15	NA	TRBV5-5	NA	TRBJ1-1	TGTGCCAGCAGCCCCCTCCAGGGGCCCTTTAGTGGAGCTTTCTTT	CASSPLQGPFSGAFF
19	NA	TRBV7-2	NA	TRBJ1-1	TGTGCCAGCAGCTTAGTGTCGCCAGGGAAATGGTTCGGCAACACTGAAGCTTTCTTT	CASSLVSPGKWFGNTEAFF
13	NA	TRBV27	NA	TRBJ2-7	TGTGCCAGCAGTTTAGGAGGCGGGCTCGAGCAGTACTTC	CASSLGGGLEQYF
15	NA	TRBV4-2	NA	TRBJ1-2	TGTGCCAGCAGCCAAGAAACAGGGACAACGATCGGCTACACCTTC	CASSQETGTTIGYTF
15	NA	TRBV3-1/TRBV3-2	NA	TRBJ2-2	TGTGCCAGCAGCCAAGATGGGACTTATCACGGGGAGCTGTTTTTT	CASSQDGTYHGELFF